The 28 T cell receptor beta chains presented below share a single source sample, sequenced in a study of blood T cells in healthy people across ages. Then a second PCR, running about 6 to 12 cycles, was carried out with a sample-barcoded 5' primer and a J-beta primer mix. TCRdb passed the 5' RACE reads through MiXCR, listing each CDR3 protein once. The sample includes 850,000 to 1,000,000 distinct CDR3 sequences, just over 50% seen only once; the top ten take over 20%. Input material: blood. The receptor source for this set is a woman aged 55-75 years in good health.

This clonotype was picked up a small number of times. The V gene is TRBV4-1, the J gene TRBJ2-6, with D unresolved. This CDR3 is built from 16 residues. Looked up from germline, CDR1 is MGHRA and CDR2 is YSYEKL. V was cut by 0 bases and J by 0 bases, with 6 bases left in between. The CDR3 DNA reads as TGCGCCAGCAGCCAAGATCCAGACTCTGGGGCCAACGTCCTGACTTTC. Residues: CASSQDPDSGANVLTF.

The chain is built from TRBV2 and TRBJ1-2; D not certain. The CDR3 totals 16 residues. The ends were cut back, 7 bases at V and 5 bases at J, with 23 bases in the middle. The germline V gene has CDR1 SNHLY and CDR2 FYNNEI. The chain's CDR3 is CASTSTWTRESYGYTF. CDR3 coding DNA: TGTGCCAGCACTAGTACCTGGACGAGGGAATCGTATGGCTACACCTTC. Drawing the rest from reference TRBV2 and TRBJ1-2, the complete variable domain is EPEVTQTPSHQVTQMGQEVILRCVPISNHLYFYWYRQILGQKVEFLVSFYNNEISEKSEIFDDQFSVERPDGSNFTLKIRSTKLEDSAMYFCASTSTWTRESYGYTFGSGTRLTVV.

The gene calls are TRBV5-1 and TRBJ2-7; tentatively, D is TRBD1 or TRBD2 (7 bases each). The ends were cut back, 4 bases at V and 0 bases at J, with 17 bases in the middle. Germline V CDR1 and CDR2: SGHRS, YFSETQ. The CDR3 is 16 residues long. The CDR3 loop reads CASSQGGSQLSYEQYF. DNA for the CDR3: TGCGCCAGCAGCCAGGGGGGGAGCCAGCTCTCCTACGAGCAGTACTTC.

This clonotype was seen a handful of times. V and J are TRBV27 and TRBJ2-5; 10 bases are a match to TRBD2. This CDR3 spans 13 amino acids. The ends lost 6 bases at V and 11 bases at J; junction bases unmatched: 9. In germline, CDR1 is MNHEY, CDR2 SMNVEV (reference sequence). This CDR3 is CASSFGLAVKQYF. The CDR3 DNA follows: TGTGCCAGCAGCTTCGGACTAGCGGTTAAGCAGTACTTC.

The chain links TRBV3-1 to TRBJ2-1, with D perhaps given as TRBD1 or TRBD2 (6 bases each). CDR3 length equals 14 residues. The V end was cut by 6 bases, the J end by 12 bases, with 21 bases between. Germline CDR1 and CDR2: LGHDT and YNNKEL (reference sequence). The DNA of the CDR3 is TGTGCCAGCAGGAATCTTAAAGGGGGGACCGGGCAGTTCTTC. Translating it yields CASRNLKGGTGQFF.

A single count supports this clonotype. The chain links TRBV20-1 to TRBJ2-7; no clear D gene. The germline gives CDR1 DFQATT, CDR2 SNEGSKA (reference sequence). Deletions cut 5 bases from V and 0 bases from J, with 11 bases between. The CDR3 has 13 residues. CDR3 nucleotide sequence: TGCAGTGCTGGCCCGGGCCACTCCTACGAGCAGTACTTC. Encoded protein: CSAGPGHSYEQYF.

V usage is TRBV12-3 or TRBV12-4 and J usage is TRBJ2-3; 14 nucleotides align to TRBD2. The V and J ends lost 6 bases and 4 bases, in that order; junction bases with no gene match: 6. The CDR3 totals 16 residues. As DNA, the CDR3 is TGTGCCAGCAGACCGGGACTAGCGGGAGCCCCAGATACGCAGTATTTT. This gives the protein CASRPGLAGAPDTQYF.

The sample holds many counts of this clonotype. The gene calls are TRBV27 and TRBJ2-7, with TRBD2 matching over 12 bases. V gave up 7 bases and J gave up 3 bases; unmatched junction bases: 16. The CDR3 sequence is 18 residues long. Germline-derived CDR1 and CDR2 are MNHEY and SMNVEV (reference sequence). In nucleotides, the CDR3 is TGTGCCAGCATCAAGGGTTGGACTAGCGGGACGAAGATCTACGAGCAGTACTTC. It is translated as CASIKGWTSGTKIYEQYF.

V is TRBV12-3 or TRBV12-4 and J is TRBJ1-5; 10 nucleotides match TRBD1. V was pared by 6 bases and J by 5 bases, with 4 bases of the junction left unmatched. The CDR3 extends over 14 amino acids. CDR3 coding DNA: TGTGCCAGCAGGTTTGGACAGGGGGATCAGCCCCAGCATTTT. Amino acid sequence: CASRFGQGDQPQHF.

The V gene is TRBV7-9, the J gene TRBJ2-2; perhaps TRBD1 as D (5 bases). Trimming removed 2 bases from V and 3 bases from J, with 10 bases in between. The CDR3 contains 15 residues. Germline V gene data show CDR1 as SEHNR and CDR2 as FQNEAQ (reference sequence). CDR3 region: CASSLLGLHTGELFF. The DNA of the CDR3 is TGTGCCAGCAGCTTACTGGGGCTCCACACCGGGGAGCTGTTTTTT.

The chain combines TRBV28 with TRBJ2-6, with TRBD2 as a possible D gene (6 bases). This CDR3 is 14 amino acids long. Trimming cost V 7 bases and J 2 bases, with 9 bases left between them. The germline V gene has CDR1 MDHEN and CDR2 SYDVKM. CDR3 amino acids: CASNWRAGANVLTF. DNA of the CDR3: TGTGCCAGCAACTGGAGGGCTGGGGCCAACGTCCTGACTTTC. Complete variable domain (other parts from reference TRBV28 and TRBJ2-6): DVKVTQSSRYLVKRTGEKVFLECVQDMDHENMFWYRQDPGLGLRLIYFSYDVKMKEKGDIPEGYSVSREKKERFSLILESASTNQTSMYLCASNWRAGANVLTFGAGSRLTVL.

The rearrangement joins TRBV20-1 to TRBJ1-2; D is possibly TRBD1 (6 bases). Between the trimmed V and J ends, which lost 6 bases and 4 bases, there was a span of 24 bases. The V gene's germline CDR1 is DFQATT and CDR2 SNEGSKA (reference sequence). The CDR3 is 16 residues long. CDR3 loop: CSAQGEIGGPGYGYTF. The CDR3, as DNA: TGCAGTGCACAAGGGGAAATTGGGGGCCCCGGCTATGGCTACACCTTC.

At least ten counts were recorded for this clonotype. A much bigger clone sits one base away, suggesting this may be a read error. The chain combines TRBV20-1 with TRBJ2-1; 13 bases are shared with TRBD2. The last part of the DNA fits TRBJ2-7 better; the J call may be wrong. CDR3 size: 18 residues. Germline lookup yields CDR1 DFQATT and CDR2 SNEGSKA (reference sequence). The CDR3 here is CSATVRPTSGRLYNEQYF. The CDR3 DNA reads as TGCAGTGCTACCGTTCGCCCGACTAGCGGGAGGCTCTACAATGAGCAGTACTTC.

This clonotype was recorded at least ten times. CDR3 residues: CSVAGGQSNQYF. CDR3 bases: TGCAGCGTGGCAGGGGGGCAGTCGAATCAGTACTTC. This sequence joins TRBV29-1 and TRBJ2-7, with a weak D call TRBD1 (7 bases). V lost 6 bases to trimming and J lost 10 bases, with 19 bases between them. Per germline, CDR1 SQVTM and CDR2 ANQGSEA. This CDR3 region has 12 residues.

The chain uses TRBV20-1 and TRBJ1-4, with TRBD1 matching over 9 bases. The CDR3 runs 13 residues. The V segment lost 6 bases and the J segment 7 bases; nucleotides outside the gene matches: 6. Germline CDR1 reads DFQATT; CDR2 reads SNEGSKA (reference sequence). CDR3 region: CSANPDRGEKLFF. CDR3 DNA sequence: TGCAGTGCCAACCCGGACAGGGGTGAAAAACTGTTTTTT.

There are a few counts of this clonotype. CDR3 sequence: CASSDPGLAKNIQYF. The CDR3 coding sequence is TGTGCCAGCAGTGACCCCGGATTAGCCAAAAACATTCAGTACTTC. The chain recombines TRBV25-1 with TRBJ2-4; D unresolved. This CDR3 region has 15 residues. V gave up 3 bases and J gave up 0 bases, with 9 bases separating them. CDR1 and CDR2 (germline): MGHDK, SYGVNS.

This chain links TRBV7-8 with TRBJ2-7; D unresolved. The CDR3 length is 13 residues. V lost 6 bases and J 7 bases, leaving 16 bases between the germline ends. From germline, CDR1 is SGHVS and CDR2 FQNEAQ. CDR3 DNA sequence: TGTGCCAGCAGTCTACAGCGACTGGGGGAGCAGTACTTC. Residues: CASSLQRLGEQYF.

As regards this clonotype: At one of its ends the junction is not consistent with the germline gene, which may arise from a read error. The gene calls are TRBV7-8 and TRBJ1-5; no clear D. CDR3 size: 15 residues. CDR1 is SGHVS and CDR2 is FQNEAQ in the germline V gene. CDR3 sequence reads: CASSLAEGRNQPQHF. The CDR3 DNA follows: TGTGCCAGCAGCCTAGCGGAGGGCCGAAATCAGCCCCAGCATTTT.

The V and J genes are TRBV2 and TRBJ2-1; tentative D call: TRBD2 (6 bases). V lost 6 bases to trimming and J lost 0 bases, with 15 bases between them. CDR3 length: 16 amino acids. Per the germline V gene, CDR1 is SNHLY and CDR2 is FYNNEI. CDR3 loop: CASSRLDFFSYNEQFF. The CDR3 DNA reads TGTGCCAGCAGCCGACTAGACTTTTTCTCCTACAATGAGCAGTTCTTC.

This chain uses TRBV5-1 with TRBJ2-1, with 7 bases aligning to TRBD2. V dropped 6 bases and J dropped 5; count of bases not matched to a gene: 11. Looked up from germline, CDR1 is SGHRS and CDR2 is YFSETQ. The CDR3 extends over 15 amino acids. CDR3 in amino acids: CASTKAGASDNEQFF. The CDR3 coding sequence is TGCGCCAGCACTAAGGCGGGAGCTTCCGACAATGAGCAGTTCTTC. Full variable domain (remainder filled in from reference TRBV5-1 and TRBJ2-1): KAGVTQTPRYLIKTRGQQVTLSCSPISGHRSVSWYQQTPGQGLQFLFEYFSETQRNKGNFPGRFSGRQFSNSRSEMNVSTLELGDSALYLCASTKAGASDNEQFFGPGTRLTVL.

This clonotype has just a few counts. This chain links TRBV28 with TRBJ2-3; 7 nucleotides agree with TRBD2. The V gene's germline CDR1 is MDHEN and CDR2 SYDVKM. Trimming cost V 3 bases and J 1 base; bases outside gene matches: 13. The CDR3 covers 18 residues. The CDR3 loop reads CASSFAGEGLLGTDTQYF. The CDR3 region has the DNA TGTGCCAGCAGTTTCGCGGGGGAGGGCCTTCTCGGCACAGATACGCAGTATTTT.

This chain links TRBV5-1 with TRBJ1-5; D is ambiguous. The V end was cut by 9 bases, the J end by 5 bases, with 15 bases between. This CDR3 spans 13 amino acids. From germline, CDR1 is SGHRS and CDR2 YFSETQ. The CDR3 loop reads CAITSRRYQPQHF. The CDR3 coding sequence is TGCGCCATCACATCCAGGCGTTATCAGCCCCAGCATTTT. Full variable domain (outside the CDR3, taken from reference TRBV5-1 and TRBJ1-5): KAGVTQTPRYLIKTRGQQVTLSCSPISGHRSVSWYQQTPGQGLQFLFEYFSETQRNKGNFPGRFSGRQFSNSRSEMNVSTLELGDSALYLCAITSRRYQPQHFGDGTRLSIL.

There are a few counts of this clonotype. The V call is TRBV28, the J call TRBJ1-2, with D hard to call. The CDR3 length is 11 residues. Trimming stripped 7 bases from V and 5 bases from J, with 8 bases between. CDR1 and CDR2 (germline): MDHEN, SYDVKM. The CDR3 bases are TGTGCCAGCATCGGAGATTATGGCTACACCTTC. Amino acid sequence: CASIGDYGYTF.

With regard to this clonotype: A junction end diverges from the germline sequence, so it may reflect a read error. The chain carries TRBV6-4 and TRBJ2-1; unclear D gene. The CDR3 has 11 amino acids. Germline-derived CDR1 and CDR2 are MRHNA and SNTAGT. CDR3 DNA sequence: TGCGCTCGCTTCTCCTACAATGAGCAGTTCTTC. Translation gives CARFSYNEQFF.

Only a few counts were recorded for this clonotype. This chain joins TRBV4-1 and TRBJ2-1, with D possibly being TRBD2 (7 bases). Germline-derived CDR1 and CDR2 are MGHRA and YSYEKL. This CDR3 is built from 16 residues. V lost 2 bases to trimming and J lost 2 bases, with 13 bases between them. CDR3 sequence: CASSQQGGGAYNEQFF. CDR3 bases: TGCGCCAGCAGCCAACAGGGAGGGGGGGCCTACAATGAGCAGTTCTTC.

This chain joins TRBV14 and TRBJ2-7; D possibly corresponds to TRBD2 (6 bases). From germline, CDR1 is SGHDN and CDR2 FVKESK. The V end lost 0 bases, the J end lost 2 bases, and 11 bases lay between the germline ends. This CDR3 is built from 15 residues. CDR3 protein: CASSQEYSGAYEQYF. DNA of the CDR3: TGTGCCAGCAGCCAAGAATATAGCGGTGCCTACGAGCAGTACTTC.

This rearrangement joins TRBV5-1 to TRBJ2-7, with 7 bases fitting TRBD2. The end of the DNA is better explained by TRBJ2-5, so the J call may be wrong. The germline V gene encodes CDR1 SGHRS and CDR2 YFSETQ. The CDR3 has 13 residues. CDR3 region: CASSVGGRETQYF. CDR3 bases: TGCGCCAGCAGCGTGGGAGGGAGGGAGACCCAGTACTTC.

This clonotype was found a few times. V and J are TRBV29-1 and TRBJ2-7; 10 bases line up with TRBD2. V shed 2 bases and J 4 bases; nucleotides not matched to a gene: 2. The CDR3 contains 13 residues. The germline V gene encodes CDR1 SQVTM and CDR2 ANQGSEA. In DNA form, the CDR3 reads TGCAGCGTTGAACTAGCGGGAGTGTACGAGCAGTACTTC. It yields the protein CSVELAGVYEQYF.